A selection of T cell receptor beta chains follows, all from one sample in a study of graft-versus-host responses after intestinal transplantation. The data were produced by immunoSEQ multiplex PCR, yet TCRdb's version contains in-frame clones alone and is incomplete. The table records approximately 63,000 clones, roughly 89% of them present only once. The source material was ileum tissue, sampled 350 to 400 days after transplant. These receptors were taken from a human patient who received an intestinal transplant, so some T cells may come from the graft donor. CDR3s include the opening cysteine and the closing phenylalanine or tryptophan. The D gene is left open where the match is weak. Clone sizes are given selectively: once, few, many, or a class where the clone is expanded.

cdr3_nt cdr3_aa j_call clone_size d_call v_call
TGTGCCAGCAGTCGGGACCTCTTGGTTGGCTACACCTTC CASSRDLLVGYTF TRBJ1-2 - - TRBV6-5
TGTGCCAGCAGTTTATTCGGGAGAGGTTCCTACGAGCAGTACTTC CASSLFGRGSYEQYF TRBJ2-7 - - TRBV28
TGTGCCAGCAGCTCCACGCCGGGACAGCCCCCTAATGAAAAACTGTTTTTT CASSSTPGQPPNEKLFF TRBJ1-4 - TRBD1 TRBV7-4
TGTGCCAGCAGTGCGGTTAAAAGGGGGGAAGTAGCTGGAAACACCATATATTTT CASSAVKRGEVAGNTIYF TRBJ1-3 - - TRBV6-4
TGCGCCAGCAGTGAGGGAAATTCACCCCTCCACTTT CASSEGNSPLHF TRBJ1-6 few - TRBV10-2
TGTGCCAGCAGTACCCCGACTACGAACACCGGGGAGCTGTTTTTT CASSTPTTNTGELFF TRBJ2-2 - - TRBV27
TGTGCCAGCAGCTTGGCTGGTTGGACTGTGAGCAATCAGCCCCAGCATTTT CASSLAGWTVSNQPQHF TRBJ1-5 - - TRBV5-6
TGCGCCAGCAGCTTGGCAGGGGTGTACCCAGAAAATGAGCAGTTCTTC CASSLAGVYPENEQFF TRBJ2-1 few - TRBV5-1
TGTGCCAGCAGCTTGGGCCCGTCCCCCAAAAACATTCAGTACTTC CASSLGPSPKNIQYF TRBJ2-4 once - TRBV7-6
TGCGCCAGCAGCGTTCGACAGGGGACCCTTGGGGAAAAACTGTTTTTT CASSVRQGTLGEKLFF TRBJ1-4 - TRBD1 TRBV4-1
TGCAGCGTCGAACGAGGAAGGGCTGATGGCTACACCTTC CSVERGRADGYTF TRBJ1-2 - - TRBV29-1
TGTGCCAGCAGCATTTTAGCGAGTCGCAATGAGCAGTTCTTC CASSILASRNEQFF TRBJ2-1 - - TRBV21-1
TGCGCCAGCAGCTTGGGACTAGGCCTTTCTGGGGCCAACGTCCTGACTTTC CASSLGLGLSGANVLTF TRBJ2-6 - - TRBV5-1
TGTGCCAGCAGCCAGGGGACAGATACGCAGTATTTT CASSQGTDTQYF TRBJ2-3 - - TRBV13
TGCGCCAGCAGCTTGGAGGGTGGGAGGGTCAATGAGCAGTTCTTC CASSLEGGRVNEQFF TRBJ2-1 - TRBD2 TRBV5-1
TGTGCCAGCAGCCCGGACGGGAGCCAAGAGACCCAGTACTTC CASSPDGSQETQYF TRBJ2-5 - - TRBV6-5
TGTGCCAGCAGCTTAGAAGGCACAGATACGCAGTATTTT CASSLEGTDTQYF TRBJ2-3 - - TRBV7-8
TGTGCCAGCAGTCCACCCCTCCACTTT CASSPPLHF TRBJ1-6 - - TRBV28
TGTGCCAGCTCACCCCTCGGGGAGGGGTACAGTGAGCAGTTCTTC CASSPLGEGYSEQFF TRBJ2-1 - TRBD2 TRBV18
TGTGCCAGTGACCCCTCCGGGGCAACCTCTGGGGGCTACACCTTC CASDPSGATSGGYTF TRBJ1-2 once - TRBV19
TGTGCCAGCGGGGAACGTGGGAACACCATATATTTT CASGERGNTIYF TRBJ1-3 - - TRBV13
TGTGCCAGCAGCGTAGGGCTAGCCCCTATACGCGAGCAGTACTTC CASSVGLAPIREQYF TRBJ2-7 - - TRBV9
TGTGCCAGCAGGTGCACCTCTGGGGCCAACGTCCTGACTTTC CASRCTSGANVLTF TRBJ2-6 - - TRBV21-1
TGTGCCAGCAGCGAACCGACAGCGTACGACACGCGACGGACAGATACGCAGTATTTT CASSEPTAYDTRRTDTQYF TRBJ2-3 - - TRBV9
TGCAGCGTTGATACGGGAGAAGGGGAGGGGCAGTTCTTC CSVDTGEGEGQFF TRBJ2-1 - TRBD2 TRBV29-1
TGCGCCAGCAGTGAGTTTGGACAGGGACAAGACTACGAGCAGTACTTC CASSEFGQGQDYEQYF TRBJ2-7 - TRBD1 TRBV10-2
TGTGCCAGCAGTGCTTACGACCGCTTCACAGATACGCAGTATTTT CASSAYDRFTDTQYF TRBJ2-3 - - TRBV2
TGTGCCAGCAGTTACTCCGGGGGTCCCTACGAGCAGTACTTC CASSYSGGPYEQYF TRBJ2-7 - - TRBV6-6
TGTGCCAGCAGTTACTCAGGAGGCTCCAATCAGCCCCAGCATTTT CASSYSGGSNQPQHF TRBJ1-5 - - TRBV6-5
TGTGCCAGCAGCTCACAGCGCTACGAGCAGTACTTC CASSSQRYEQYF TRBJ2-7 once - TRBV11-3
TGCGCCAGCAGTGAGCCGGGAGGGCCTAACGAGCAGTACTTC CASSEPGGPNEQYF TRBJ2-7 - TRBD2 TRBV10-2
TGTGCCAGCAGCCAAGATCGCGGGCGTAATTCACCCCTCCACTTT CASSQDRGRNSPLHF TRBJ1-6 - - TRBV14
TGTGCCAGCACTCCGGGGTCCTACGAGCAGTACTTC CASTPGSYEQYF TRBJ2-7 few - TRBV2
TGTGCCAGCAGCTTAGTAGATACGCAGTATTTT CASSLVDTQYF TRBJ2-3 once - TRBV11-2
TGTGCCAGCAGCTTAGATGGCGAGAACACTGAAGCTTTCTTT CASSLDGENTEAFF TRBJ1-1 - - TRBV13
TGTGCCTGGAGTGTACTGGGCGGCTACACCTTC CAWSVLGGYTF TRBJ1-2 - - TRBV30
TGTGCCAGCAGACTTGGACTAGCGGGAGCGGAAGGCTACGAGCAGTACTTC CASRLGLAGAEGYEQYF TRBJ2-7 - TRBD2 TRBV28
TGTGCCAGCAGCCTCCTAGCCATATCAGATACGCAGTATTTT CASSLLAISDTQYF TRBJ2-3 - - TRBV6-5
TGTGCCAGCAGCCCGGACAGGGGGTCTGCTGAGACCCAGTACTTC CASSPDRGSAETQYF TRBJ2-5 - TRBD1 TRBV7-3
TGCGCCAGCAGCTTGGGACAAAGCTACGAGCAGTACTTC CASSLGQSYEQYF TRBJ2-7 once - TRBV5-1
TGCGCCAGCAGTGAGGGTGTGAACACTGAAGCTTTCTTT CASSEGVNTEAFF TRBJ1-1 once - TRBV10-1
TGTGCCTGCAGCTTAGTCAGTACTTCTGGAAACACCATATATTTT CACSLVSTSGNTIYF TRBJ1-3 - - TRBV7-2
TGTGCCAGCAGCTTGGTCCAGCGGGATATAGCCTACGAGCAGTACTTC CASSLVQRDIAYEQYF TRBJ2-7 - TRBD2 TRBV7-8
TGTGCCAGCAGCTTCGCGGCTAGCAATCAGCCCCAGCATTTT CASSFAASNQPQHF TRBJ1-5 - - TRBV5-6
TGTGCTAGCAGCTTAGCGCTGGGCAATGAGCAGTTCTTC CASSLALGNEQFF TRBJ2-1 - - TRBV7-7
TGTGCCAGCATCACAGGGGCTCCTGGAAACACCATATATTTT CASITGAPGNTIYF TRBJ1-3 - TRBD1 TRBV7-3
TGTGCCAGTAGCGCTGGAGGGCCAGGCTACGAGCAGTACTTC CASSAGGPGYEQYF TRBJ2-7 - - TRBV19
TGTGCCAGCAGCCCCGACGGAGACTCTGGAAACACCATATATTTT CASSPDGDSGNTIYF TRBJ1-3 few - TRBV27
TGTGCCAGACCTCGGGGACAGGCTAGCGTAGATACGCAGTATTTT CARPRGQASVDTQYF TRBJ2-3 - TRBD1 TRBV7-3
TGCGCCAGCAGCTCCGACAGGTACGAGCAGTACTTC CASSSDRYEQYF TRBJ2-7 - - TRBV5-1
TGTGCCAGCAGCCAGAGTCGGCCCAGCCTCGACTACGAGCAGTACTTC CASSQSRPSLDYEQYF TRBJ2-7 - - TRBV4-2
TGTGCCAGCAGCGTGGGACAGGGAATATCAGATACGCAGTATTTT CASSVGQGISDTQYF TRBJ2-3 once TRBD1 TRBV9
TGTGCCAGCAGTGAAGCCCCCCTCGGGACAGGGGGCTACGAGCAGTACTTC CASSEAPLGTGGYEQYF TRBJ2-7 - TRBD1 TRBV6-1
TGTGCCAGCAACACCTTTTGGAATCCGGGACTAGCGGGAGGGAGTGACAATGAGCAGTTCTTC CASNTFWNPGLAGGSDNEQFF TRBJ2-1 - TRBD2 TRBV28
TGTGCCAGCAGTTACTCGACGTATAAGACCACAAGGGAGACCCAGTACTTC CASSYSTYKTTRETQYF TRBJ2-5 - - TRBV6-7
TGTGCCAGCAGTGACAGGGTCCCCAATCAGCCCCAGCATTTT CASSDRVPNQPQHF TRBJ1-5 - - TRBV2
TGTGCCAGCAGCTTGGTCAGCGGGCCCCAGCCCCAGCATTTT CASSLVSGPQPQHF TRBJ1-5 - - TRBV5-5
TGTGCCAGCGGCGCACGGGACAGCTTTTACAATGAGCAGTTCTTC CASGARDSFYNEQFF TRBJ2-1 - TRBD1 TRBV9
TGTGCCAGCAGTTACAGCCGGGGCAGGGGCGAGGGGGAGCTGTTTTTT CASSYSRGRGEGELFF TRBJ2-2 - - TRBV6-5